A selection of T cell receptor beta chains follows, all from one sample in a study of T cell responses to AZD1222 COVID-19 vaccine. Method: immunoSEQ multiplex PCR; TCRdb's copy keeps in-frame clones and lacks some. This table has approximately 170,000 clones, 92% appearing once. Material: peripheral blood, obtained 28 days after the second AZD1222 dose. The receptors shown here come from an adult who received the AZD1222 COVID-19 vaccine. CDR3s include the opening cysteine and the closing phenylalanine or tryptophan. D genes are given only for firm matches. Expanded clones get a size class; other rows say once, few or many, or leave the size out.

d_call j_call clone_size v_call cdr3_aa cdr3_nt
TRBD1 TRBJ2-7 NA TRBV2 CASTSPRQGVYSYEQYF TGTGCCAGCACCTCACCCCGACAGGGGGTCTACTCCTACGAGCAGTACTTC
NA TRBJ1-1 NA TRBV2 CASSLLSPTLTEAFF TGTGCCAGCAGTTTGTTGAGCCCCACACTCACTGAAGCTTTCTTT
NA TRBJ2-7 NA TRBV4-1 CASSQDGRQGSYEQYF TGCGCCAGCAGCCAAGACGGGAGACAGGGTTCCTACGAGCAGTACTTC
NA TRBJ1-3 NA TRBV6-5 CASSLSATGNTIYF TGTGCCAGCAGTTTGTCGGCTACAGGAAACACCATATATTTT
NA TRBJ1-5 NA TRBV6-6 CASSLKDIYSNQPQHF TGTGCCAGCAGCTTAAAAGACATCTATAGCAATCAGCCCCAGCATTTT
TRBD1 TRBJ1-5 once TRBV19 CASSSGTGGWSNQPQHF TGTGCCAGTAGCTCCGGGACAGGGGGTTGGAGCAATCAGCCCCAGCATTTT
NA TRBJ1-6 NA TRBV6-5 CASRLDRLTSPLHF TGTGCCAGCAGACTCGACAGGTTGACTTCACCCCTCCACTTT
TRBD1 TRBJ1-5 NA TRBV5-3 CARIPGQGLSQPQHF TGTGCCAGAATTCCGGGACAGGGGCTCAGTCAGCCCCAGCATTTT
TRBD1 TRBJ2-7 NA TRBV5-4 CASSPGQDFYEQYF TGTGCCAGCAGCCCCGGACAGGACTTCTACGAGCAGTACTTC
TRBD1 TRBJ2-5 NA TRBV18 CASSPPGQGAETQYF TGTGCCAGCTCACCACCCGGACAGGGTGCAGAGACCCAGTACTTC
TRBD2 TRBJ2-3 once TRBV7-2 CASSLASSGTDTQYF TGTGCCAGCAGCTTAGCGTCTAGCGGTACAGATACGCAGTATTTT
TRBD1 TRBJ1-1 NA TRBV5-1 CASSLTGANTEAFF TGCGCCAGCAGCTTGACAGGGGCGAACACTGAAGCTTTCTTT
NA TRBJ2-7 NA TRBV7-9 CASSLNYRRPYEQYF TGTGCCAGCAGCTTAAATTACAGGCGCCCCTACGAGCAGTACTTC
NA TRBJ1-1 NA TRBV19 CASSIVARRWPEAFF TGTGCCAGTAGTATAGTGGCCAGGCGTTGGCCTGAAGCTTTCTTT
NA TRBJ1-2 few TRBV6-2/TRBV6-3 CASSDTVPLGYTF TGTGCCAGCAGCGATACAGTACCCTTGGGCTACACCTTC
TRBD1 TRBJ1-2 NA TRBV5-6 CASSPGGEGGYTF TGTGCCAGCAGCCCAGGGGGCGAAGGTGGCTACACCTTC
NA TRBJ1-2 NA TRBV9 CASSVAGGYDYGYTF TGTGCCAGCAGCGTAGCTGGAGGGTACGACTATGGCTACACCTTC
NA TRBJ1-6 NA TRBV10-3 CAISALTGNNSPLHF TGTGCCATCAGTGCCCTAACAGGGAATAATTCACCCCTCCACTTT
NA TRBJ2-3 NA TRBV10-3 CAIRDSTDTQYF TGTGCCATCAGGGATTCCACAGATACGCAGTATTTT
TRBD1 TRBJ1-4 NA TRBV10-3 CAISNAGGYEKLFF TGTGCCATCAGTAACGCAGGGGGCTATGAAAAACTGTTTTTT
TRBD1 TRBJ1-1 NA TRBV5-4 CASRPTGGLRAFF TGTGCCAGCAGACCTACAGGGGGATTAAGGGCTTTCTTT
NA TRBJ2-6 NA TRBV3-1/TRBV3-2 CASSYRTGANVLTF TGTGCCAGCAGCTACAGGACGGGGGCCAACGTCCTGACTTTC
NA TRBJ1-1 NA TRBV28 CASSFRLNTEAFF TGTGCCAGCAGTTTTCGCCTGAACACTGAAGCTTTCTTT
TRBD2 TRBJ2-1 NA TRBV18 CASSPRRGDAYNEQFF TGTGCCAGCTCACCACGGCGGGGGGACGCCTACAATGAGCAGTTCTTC
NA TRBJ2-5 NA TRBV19 CASSIRSGGGPETQYF TGTGCCAGTAGTATTAGGTCGGGGGGCGGTCCAGAGACCCAGTACTTC
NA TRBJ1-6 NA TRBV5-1 CASSFTRDGSPLHF TGCGCCAGCAGCTTTACCAGGGACGGGTCACCCCTCCACTTT
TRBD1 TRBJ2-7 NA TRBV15 CATSRDQGTGGREQYF TGTGCCACCAGCAGAGATCAGGGGACAGGGGGTAGAGAGCAGTACTTC
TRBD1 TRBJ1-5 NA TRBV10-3 CAISESYGTGDSNQPQHF TGTGCCATCAGTGAGTCGTATGGGACAGGGGATTCTAATCAGCCCCAGCATTTT
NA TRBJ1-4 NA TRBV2 CASSPTPGHANEKLFF TGTGCCAGCAGCCCCACTCCGGGACACGCGAATGAAAAACTGTTTTTT
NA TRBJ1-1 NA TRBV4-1 CASSQGSMNTEAFF TGCGCCAGCAGCCAAGGGTCGATGAACACTGAAGCTTTCTTT
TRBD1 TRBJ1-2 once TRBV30 CAWSLSGTGGNGYTF TGTGCCTGGAGCCTGTCTGGGACAGGGGGGAATGGCTACACCTTC
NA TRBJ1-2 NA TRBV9 CASSGRVNGYTF TGTGCCAGCAGCGGAAGGGTGAATGGCTACACCTTC
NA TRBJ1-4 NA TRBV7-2 CASSLAGSTNEKLFF TGTGCCAGCAGCTTAGCCGGTTCGACTAATGAAAAACTGTTTTTT
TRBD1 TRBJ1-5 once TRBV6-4 CASSDSTSQDRGNQPQHF TGTGCCAGCAGTGACTCAACAAGTCAGGACAGGGGCAATCAGCCCCAGCATTTT
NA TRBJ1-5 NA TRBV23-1 CASSYRGAQPQHF TGCGCCAGCAGCTACCGTGGGGCCCAGCCCCAGCATTTT
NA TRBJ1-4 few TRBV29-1 CSVYRDGEKLFF TGCAGCGTCTACAGGGATGGTGAAAAACTGTTTTTT
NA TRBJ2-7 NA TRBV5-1 CASTRDQGRYEQYF TGCGCCAGCACCAGAGACCAGGGCCGATACGAGCAGTACTTC
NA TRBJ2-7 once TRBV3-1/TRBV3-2 CASSPFQGYEQYF TGTGCCAGCAGCCCCTTCCAGGGCTACGAGCAGTACTTC
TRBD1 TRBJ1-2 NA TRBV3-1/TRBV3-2 CASSQGDRGLRYGYTF TGTGCCAGCAGCCAGGGGGACAGGGGGCTCCGCTATGGCTACACCTTC
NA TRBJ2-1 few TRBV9 CASSLSRGEQFF TGTGCCAGCAGCCTATCTCGGGGAGAGCAGTTCTTC
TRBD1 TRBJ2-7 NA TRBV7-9 CASSRTWDRGNREQYF TGTGCCAGCAGCCGTACCTGGGACAGGGGGAATAGGGAGCAGTACTTC
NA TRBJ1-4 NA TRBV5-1 CASSISDPTNEKLFF TGCGCCAGCAGCATTTCAGATCCAACTAATGAAAAACTGTTTTTT
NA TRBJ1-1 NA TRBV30 CAWSRNSPEAFF TGTGCCTGGAGTCGGAACAGTCCTGAAGCTTTCTTT
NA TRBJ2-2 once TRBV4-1 CASSQDQRGIGELFF TGCGCCAGCAGCCAAGACCAGAGGGGAATCGGGGAGCTGTTTTTT
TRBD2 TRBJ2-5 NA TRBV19 CASTLGASGGQETQYF TGTGCCAGTACCTTAGGGGCTAGCGGGGGCCAAGAGACCCAGTACTTC
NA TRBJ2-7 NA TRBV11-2 CASSLAVSDEQYF TGTGCCAGCAGCTTAGCTGTCTCGGACGAGCAGTACTTC
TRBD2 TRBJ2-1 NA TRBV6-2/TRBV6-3 CASSSHTGTSGAYNEQFF TGTGCCAGCAGTTCCCACACCGGGACTAGCGGGGCTTACAATGAGCAGTTCTTC
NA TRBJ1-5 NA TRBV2 CASSEGQSPELAQHF TGTGCCAGCAGTGAAGGACAGAGCCCGGAATTGGCCCAGCATTTT
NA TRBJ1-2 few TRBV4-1 CASSQELNYGYTF TGCGCCAGCAGCCAAGAACTAAACTATGGCTACACCTTC
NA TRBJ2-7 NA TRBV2 CASSAGGPYEQYF TGTGCCAGCAGTGCGGGGGGCCCCTACGAGCAGTACTTC
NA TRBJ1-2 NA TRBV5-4 CASSLDRGTTNYGYTF TGTGCCAGCAGCCTAGATCGGGGCACTACTAACTATGGCTACACCTTC
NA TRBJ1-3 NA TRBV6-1 CASSEIQDGGTIYF TGTGCCAGCAGTGAAATCCAGGACGGGGGCACCATATATTTT
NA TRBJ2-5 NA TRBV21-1 CASGGLAETQYF TGTGCCAGCGGGGGGCTCGCGGAGACCCAGTACTTC
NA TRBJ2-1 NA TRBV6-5 CASRLTSYNEQFF TGTGCCAGCAGGCTAACCTCCTACAATGAGCAGTTCTTC
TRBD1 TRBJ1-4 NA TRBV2 CASTSRQGNEKLFF TGTGCCAGCACCTCCAGACAGGGGAATGAAAAACTGTTTTTT
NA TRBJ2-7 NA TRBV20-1 CSASGRQVAYYEQYF TGCAGTGCTAGTGGTCGACAGGTCGCCTACTACGAGCAGTACTTC
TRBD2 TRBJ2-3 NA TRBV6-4 CASSVGGGADTQYF TGTGCCAGCAGTGTCGGCGGGGGGGCAGATACGCAGTATTTT
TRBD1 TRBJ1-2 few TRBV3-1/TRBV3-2 CASSQGDRANYGYTF TGTGCCAGCAGCCAAGGGGACAGGGCCAACTATGGCTACACCTTC